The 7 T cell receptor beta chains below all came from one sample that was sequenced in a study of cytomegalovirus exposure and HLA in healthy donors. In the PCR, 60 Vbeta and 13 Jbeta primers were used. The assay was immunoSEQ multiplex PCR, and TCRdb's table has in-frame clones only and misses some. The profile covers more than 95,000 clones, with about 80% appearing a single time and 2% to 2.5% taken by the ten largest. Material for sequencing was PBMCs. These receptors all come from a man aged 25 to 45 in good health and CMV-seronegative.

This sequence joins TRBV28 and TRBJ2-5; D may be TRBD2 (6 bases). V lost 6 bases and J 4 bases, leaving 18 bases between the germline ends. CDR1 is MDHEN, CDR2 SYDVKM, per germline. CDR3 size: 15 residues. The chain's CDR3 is CASSPIAERGETQYF. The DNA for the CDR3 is TGTGCCAGCAGCCCCATAGCGGAGAGGGGAGAGACCCAGTACTTC.

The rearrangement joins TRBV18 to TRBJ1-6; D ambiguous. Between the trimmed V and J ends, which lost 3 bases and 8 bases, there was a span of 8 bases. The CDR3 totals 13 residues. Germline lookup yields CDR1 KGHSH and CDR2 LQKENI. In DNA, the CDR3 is TGTGCCAGCTCACCGCACGAGGATTCACCCCTCCACTTT. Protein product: CASSPHEDSPLHF.

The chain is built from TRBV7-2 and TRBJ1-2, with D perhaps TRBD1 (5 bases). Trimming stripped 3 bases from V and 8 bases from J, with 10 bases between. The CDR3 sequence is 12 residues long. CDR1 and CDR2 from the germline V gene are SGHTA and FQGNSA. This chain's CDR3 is CASSFGGFGYTF. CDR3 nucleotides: TGTGCCAGCAGCTTCGGGGGATTCGGCTACACCTTC.

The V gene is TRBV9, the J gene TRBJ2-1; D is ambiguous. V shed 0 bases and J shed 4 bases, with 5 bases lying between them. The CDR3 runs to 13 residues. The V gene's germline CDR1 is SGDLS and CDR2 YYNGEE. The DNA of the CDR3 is TGTGCCAGCAGCGTAGTAGATTACAATGAGCAGTTCTTC. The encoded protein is CASSVVDYNEQFF. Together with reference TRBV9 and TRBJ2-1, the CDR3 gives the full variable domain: DSGVTQTPKHLITATGQRVTLRCSPRSGDLSVYWYQQSLDQGLQFLIQYYNGEERAKGNILERFSAQQFPDLHSELNLSSLELGDSALYFCASSVVDYNEQFFGPGTRLTVL.

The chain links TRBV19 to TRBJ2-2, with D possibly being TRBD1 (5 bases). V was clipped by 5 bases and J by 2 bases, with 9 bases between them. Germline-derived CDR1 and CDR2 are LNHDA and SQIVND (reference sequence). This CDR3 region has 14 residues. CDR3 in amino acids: CASSRQSNTGELFF. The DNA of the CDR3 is TGTGCCAGTAGTCGACAGAGTAACACCGGGGAGCTGTTTTTT.

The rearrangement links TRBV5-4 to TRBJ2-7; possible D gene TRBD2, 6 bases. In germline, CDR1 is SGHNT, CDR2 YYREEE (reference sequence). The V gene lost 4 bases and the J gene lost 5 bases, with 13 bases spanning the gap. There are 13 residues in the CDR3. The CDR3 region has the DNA TGTGCCAGCAGCCTCGGGGGAGTAAACGAGCAGTACTTC. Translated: CASSLGGVNEQYF.

CDR3 region: CASSEAGLAGAETQYF. The CDR3 coding sequence is TGTGCCAGCAGTGAAGCGGGACTAGCGGGAGCAGAGACCCAGTACTTC. The V and J genes are TRBV6-1 and TRBJ2-5; 14 nucleotides align to TRBD2. The germline V gene has CDR1 MNHNS and CDR2 SASEGT. V lost 0 bases to trimming and J lost 4 bases; unmatched junction nucleotides: 1. The CDR3 consists of 16 residues.